This TCR beta chain was sequenced in a study of shared clonotypes between healthy human individuals. Broader study findings: Sequencing depth was expected to influence donor clonotype sharing. Richness estimates generally favored naive over memory subsets.

Only one count was recorded for this clone. Its antigen is as yet unknown. Here immunoSEQ multiplex PCR was the method, and the copy in TCRdb shows in-frame clones only, minus some. The sample has around 2.5 million clones; 80% to 95% are singletons. The CDR3 is 15 residues long. Trimming removed 2 bases from V and 2 bases from J; junction bases left unmatched: 3. Germline V gene lookup returns CDR1 SEHNR and CDR2 FQNEAQ (reference sequence). Sequencing was performed on naive CD4+ T cells from PBMCs. The subset denotes: CD45RA+ positively selected. The sequence was collected from a man aged 18 to 30 in good health. Some clones in this sample may be carry-over from other donors' samples. The chain combines TRBV7-9 with TRBJ1-3, with 7 nucleotides matching TRBD1. In DNA form, the CDR3 reads TGTGCCAGCAGCTTAATTGGACAGGCTGGAAACACCATATATTTT. This translates into CASSLIGQAGNTIYF.